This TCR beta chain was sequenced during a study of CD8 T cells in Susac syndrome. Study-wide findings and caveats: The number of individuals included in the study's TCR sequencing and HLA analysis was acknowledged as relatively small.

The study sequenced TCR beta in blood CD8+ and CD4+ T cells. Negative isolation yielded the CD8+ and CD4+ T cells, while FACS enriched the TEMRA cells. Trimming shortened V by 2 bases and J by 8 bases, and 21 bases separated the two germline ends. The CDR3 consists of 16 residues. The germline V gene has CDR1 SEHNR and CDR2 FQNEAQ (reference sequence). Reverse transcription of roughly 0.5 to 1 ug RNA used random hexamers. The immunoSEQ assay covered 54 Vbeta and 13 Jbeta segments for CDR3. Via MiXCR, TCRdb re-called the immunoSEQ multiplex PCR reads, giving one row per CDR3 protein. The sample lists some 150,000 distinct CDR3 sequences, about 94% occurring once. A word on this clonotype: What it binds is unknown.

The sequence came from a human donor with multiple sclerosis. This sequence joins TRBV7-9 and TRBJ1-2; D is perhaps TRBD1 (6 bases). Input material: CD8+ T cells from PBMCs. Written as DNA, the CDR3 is TGTGCCAGCAGCTTACGGGTCGGACCCCCAGGGGACGGCTACACCTTC. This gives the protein CASSLRVGPPGDGYTF.